This T cell receptor beta chain was documented in a study of T cells in Graves' hyperthyroidism and ophthalmopathy. This clonotype has at least ten counts. Amplification of TCR beta CDR3 regions used RNA as the template. Using the HTBI primer set, a first-round RT-PCR was run on the TCR CDR3. TCRdb reanalysed the multiplex PCR reads using MiXCR and keeps one entry per CDR3 protein. The sample lists fewer than 350,000 distinct CDR3 sequences; roughly 15% were seen once. This CDR3 is built from 14 residues. V was pared by 1 base and J by 2 bases, with 9 bases between. CDR1 SGHDN and CDR2 FVKESK come from the germline V gene.

This receptor was identified in a woman between 45 and 60 years old with Graves' hyperthyroidism that later progressed to Graves' ophthalmopathy. The chain recombines TRBV14 with TRBJ2-7; D unclear. Material: blood. CDR3 nucleotide sequence: TGTGCCAGCAGCCAAGTGCTCGCCGCCTACGAGCAGTACTTC. Translation: CASSQVLAAYEQYF.